Shown below are 28 T cell receptor beta chains from a single sample sequenced in a study of T cell changes during pregnancy in multiple sclerosis. The method was immunoSEQ multiplex PCR; TCRdb's version includes in-frame clones alone and lacks a portion of them. The repertoire consists of over 55,000 clones, with 94% occurring once and the leading ten covering about 3%. This specimen consisted of CD8+ T cells from peripheral blood mononuclear cells, obtained in the third trimester of pregnancy. Every receptor here comes from a female donor with multiple sclerosis, enrolled in a pregnancy study.

The chain is built from TRBV5-6 and TRBJ1-1, with no clear D. Germline assignment: CDR1 SGHDT and CDR2 YYEEEE. This CDR3 is built from 14 residues. The V end lost 7 bases, the J end lost 1 base, and 14 bases lay between the germline ends. CDR3 region: CASEGLDPNTEAFF. The CDR3 DNA sequence: TGTGCCAGCGAGGGTTTGGATCCGAACACTGAAGCTTTCTTT.

The chain recombines TRBV28 with TRBJ1-1; D remains unclear. The CDR3 loop spans 14 amino acids. Germline CDR1 and CDR2: MDHEN and SYDVKM. V was clipped by 4 bases and J by 0 bases, with 9 bases between them. This CDR3 reads CASSYMTLNTEAFF. CDR3 coding DNA: TGTGCCAGCAGTTATATGACTTTGAACACTGAAGCTTTCTTT. The full variable domain, completed using reference TRBV28 and TRBJ1-1, is DVKVTQSSRYLVKRTGEKVFLECVQDMDHENMFWYRQDPGLGLRLIYFSYDVKMKEKGDIPEGYSVSREKKERFSLILESASTNQTSMYLCASSYMTLNTEAFFGQGTRLTVV.

The chain links TRBV19 to TRBJ2-7, with D perhaps matching TRBD2 (7 bases). The germline V and J ends were trimmed by 5 bases and 2 bases, with 10 bases remaining between them. The germline CDR1 and CDR2 sequences are LNHDA and SQIVND (reference sequence). The CDR3 length is 13 residues. The CDR3 region is CASSGRGTYEQYF. CDR3 coding DNA: TGTGCCAGTAGTGGGAGGGGGACCTACGAGCAGTACTTC.

V is TRBV27 and J is TRBJ2-7; D perhaps matches TRBD2 (5 bases). The V gene lost 6 bases and the J gene lost 2 bases, with 14 bases spanning the gap. Germline values: CDR1 MNHEY, CDR2 SMNVEV (reference sequence). The length of the CDR3 is 14 residues. In DNA, the CDR3 is TGTGCCAGCAGCCTAGTAAAGCGGCCCTACGAGCAGTACTTC. This gives the protein CASSLVKRPYEQYF.

The chain links TRBV4-1 to TRBJ2-7, with D possibly being TRBD1 (7 bases). Germline V gene sequence: CDR1 MGHRA, CDR2 YSYEKL. The CDR3 is 15 residues long. Trimming pared 3 bases from V and 4 bases from J, leaving 16 bases between. CDR3 in amino acids: CASSQPEGTEYEQYF. The CDR3 DNA sequence: TGCGCCAGCAGCCAGCCGGAGGGGACAGAATACGAGCAGTACTTC.

The chain links TRBV4-1 to TRBJ2-5; D is unresolved. The J call may be wrong; the DNA end is better matched by TRBJ2-7. There are 13 residues in the CDR3. Germline-derived CDR1 and CDR2 are MGHRA and YSYEKL. This chain's CDR3 is CASSQDNSYEQYF. The CDR3 coding sequence is TGCGCCAGCAGCCAAGACAACAGCTACGAGCAGTACTTC.

The rearrangement joins TRBV2 to TRBJ1-1; TRBD1 matches at 8 bases. In germline, CDR1 is SNHLY, CDR2 FYNNEI. CDR3 length: 13 amino acids. Germline trimming cut 5 bases from V and 6 bases from J; bases unmatched to any gene: 5. CDR3 DNA: TGTGCCAGCAGTAAGACAGGGGACGCTGAAGCTTTCTTT. Translating it yields CASSKTGDAEAFF.

The chain carries TRBV9 and TRBJ2-2; D not resolved. The V gene lost 0 bases and the J gene lost 6 bases, with 9 bases spanning the gap. The CDR3 extends over 14 amino acids. In germline, CDR1 is SGDLS, CDR2 YYNGEE. CDR3 bases: TGTGCCAGCAGCGTAGAACCCGGGTCCGGGGAGCTGTTTTTT. It translates to CASSVEPGSGELFF.

The chain carries TRBV10-1 and TRBJ2-3; no definite D call. Between the trimmed V and J ends, which lost 0 bases and 4 bases, there was a span of 11 bases. Germline V CDR1 and CDR2: WNHNN, SYGVQD (reference sequence). The CDR3 has 15 amino acids. This CDR3 is CASSESLEIADTQYF. CDR3 nucleotide sequence: TGCGCCAGCAGTGAGTCGTTAGAAATTGCAGATACGCAGTATTTT.

This clone came up once. The chain links TRBV29-1 to TRBJ2-3, with D possibly TRBD2 on 5 matching bases. Trimming removed 2 bases from V and 0 bases from J, with 6 bases in between. The CDR3 runs to 13 residues. CDR1 is SQVTM and CDR2 is ANQGSEA in the germline V gene. CDR3: CSVESGSTDTQYF. The CDR3 bases are TGCAGCGTTGAATCGGGGAGCACAGATACGCAGTATTTT.

The rearrangement joins TRBV7-9 to TRBJ1-4; tentative D call: TRBD1 (5 bases). The germline V gene encodes CDR1 SEHNR and CDR2 FQNEAQ (reference sequence). This CDR3 has 13 amino acids. The V end was cut by 6 bases, the J end by 8 bases, with 13 bases between. CDR3 in DNA: TGTGCCAGCAGTCAAGGGGCTGAAGAAAAACTGTTTTTT. Translated: CASSQGAEEKLFF.

The chain has TRBV4-1 and TRBJ1-5; 9 nucleotides line up with TRBD1. The trim removed 0 bases at V and 1 base at J, leaving 13 bases unmatched. Germline V lookup: CDR1 MGHRA, CDR2 YSYEKL. This CDR3 contains 20 residues. CDR3 residues: CASSQDIRGQGRWSNQPQHF. CDR3 coding DNA: TGCGCCAGCAGCCAAGATATTAGGGGACAGGGTCGATGGAGCAATCAGCCCCAGCATTTT.

The chain combines TRBV13 with TRBJ1-2; D may be TRBD1 (6 bases). Germline lookup yields CDR1 PRHDT and CDR2 FYEKMQ (reference sequence). The CDR3 length is 12 residues. The ends were cut back, 6 bases at V and 4 bases at J, with 9 bases in the middle. The CDR3 DNA sequence: TGTGCCAGCAGTCAGGGGATCTATGGCTACACCTTC. Protein sequence: CASSQGIYGYTF. Variable domain in full (rest from reference TRBV13 and TRBJ1-2): AAGVIQSPRHLIKEKRETATLKCYPIPRHDTVYWYQQGPGQDPQFLISFYEKMQSDKGSIPDRFSAQQFSDYHSELNMSSLELGDSALYFCASSQGIYGYTFGSGTRLTVV.

The gene calls are TRBV11-2 and TRBJ2-1; D is ambiguous. The CDR3 is made up of 14 amino acids. The V end was cut by 1 base, the J end by 10 bases, with 14 bases between. Germline V gene data show CDR1 as SGHAT and CDR2 as FQNNGV. The CDR3 DNA follows: TGTGCCAGCAGCTTAGTCGGAGCCCTCGGGGAGCAGTTCTTC. This codes for CASSLVGALGEQFF.

This chain links TRBV27 with TRBJ2-7, with 11 bases matching TRBD2. CDR3 length: 16 amino acids. Germline loops: CDR1 MNHEY, CDR2 SMNVEV (reference sequence). The J segment lost 3 bases and the V segment lost 4 bases, leaving 8 bases of the junction unmatched. The CDR3 nucleotides read TGTGCCAGCAGTTCCCTAGGACTAGCGGGTCTCTACGAGCAGTACTTC. Translated, it gives CASSSLGLAGLYEQYF.

This clone has just one count. The chain combines TRBV9 with TRBJ2-7, with a possible D match to TRBD2 (5 bases). V was shortened by 3 bases and J by 2 bases, with 9 bases between the two germline ends. The CDR3 is made up of 13 amino acids. CDR1 SGDLS and CDR2 YYNGEE come from the germline V gene. CDR3 nucleotide sequence: TGTGCCAGCAGCGACGGCGGGCCCTACGAGCAGTACTTC. Protein product: CASSDGGPYEQYF.

The CDR3 region has the DNA TGTGCCAGCAGCCAAACCGGGACAGGGGGTAGTAATGGCTACACCTTC. Translating it yields CASSQTGTGGSNGYTF. The chain carries TRBV4-2 and TRBJ1-2; 11 nucleotides agree with TRBD1. The CDR3 runs 16 residues. The V gene's germline CDR1 is LGHNA and CDR2 YNFKEQ. V lost 2 bases and J lost 6; bases outside the gene matches: 8.

The rearrangement links TRBV25-1 to TRBJ2-3; possible D gene TRBD1, 6 bases. Germline assignment: CDR1 MGHDK and CDR2 SYGVNS. The CDR3 covers 14 residues. The V end was cut by 3 bases, the J end by 2 bases, with 9 bases between. The CDR3 nucleotides are TGTGCCAGCAGTGATCCAGGGGTCACAGATACGCAGTATTTT. Protein sequence: CASSDPGVTDTQYF. The full variable domain, its missing parts supplied by reference TRBV25-1 and TRBJ2-3, is EADIYQTPRYLVIGTGKKITLECSQTMGHDKMYWYQQDPGMELHLIHYSYGVNSTEKGDLSSESTVSRIRTEHFPLTLESARPSHTSQYLCASSDPGVTDTQYFGPGTRLTVL.

The chain combines TRBV25-1 with TRBJ1-1, with no clear D. V was pared by 6 bases and J by 8 bases, with 13 bases between. The germline CDR1 and CDR2 sequences are MGHDK and SYGVNS. The CDR3 loop spans 12 amino acids. The CDR3 reads CASRLLGSEAFF. Written as DNA, the CDR3 is TGTGCCAGCAGGTTGTTGGGCAGCGAAGCTTTCTTT. The full variable domain, in which reference TRBV25-1 and TRBJ1-1 provide the parts outside the CDR3, is EADIYQTPRYLVIGTGKKITLECSQTMGHDKMYWYQQDPGMELHLIHYSYGVNSTEKGDLSSESTVSRIRTEHFPLTLESARPSHTSQYLCASRLLGSEAFFGQGTRLTVV.

The chain has TRBV7-9 and TRBJ1-1; D ambiguous. Germline V gene sequence: CDR1 SEHNR, CDR2 FQNEAQ (reference sequence). CDR3 length equals 14 residues. The V and J ends lost 5 bases and 3 bases respectively, with 13 bases between them. Here the CDR3 reads CASSRETDYTEAFF. The CDR3 DNA sequence: TGTGCCAGCAGCCGGGAAACAGACTACACTGAAGCTTTCTTT.

The J gene is TRBJ2-2, the V gene TRBV4-3; tentative D call: TRBD2 (5 bases). The germline V and J ends were trimmed by 2 bases and 0 bases, with 13 bases remaining between them. This CDR3 contains 17 residues. Germline V gene lookup returns CDR1 LGHNA and CDR2 YSLEER. The CDR3 sequence is CASSQLLGGPNTGELFF. In DNA form, the CDR3 reads TGCGCCAGCAGCCAACTCCTGGGCGGGCCGAACACCGGGGAGCTGTTTTTT.

This clone was seen once. The chain has TRBV29-1 and TRBJ2-7, with 7 bases identical to TRBD1. Germline assignment: CDR1 SQVTM and CDR2 ANQGSEA. Germline trimming cut 7 bases from V and 5 bases from J; bases unmatched to any gene: 8. The CDR3 runs 12 residues. The CDR3 is CSAGTEGNEQYF. Written as DNA, the CDR3 is TGCAGCGCCGGGACAGAAGGCAACGAGCAGTACTTC.

V is TRBV13 and J is TRBJ2-7; a possible D gene is TRBD2 (6 bases). Germline CDR1 is PRHDT and CDR2 is FYEKMQ (reference sequence). V was trimmed by 5 bases and J by 3 bases, leaving 14 bases between them. The CDR3 loop spans 14 amino acids. The CDR3 sequence: CASSLGLQRYEQYF. In DNA, the CDR3 is TGTGCCAGCAGCCTTGGACTACAACGCTACGAGCAGTACTTC.

The chain employs TRBV18 and TRBJ2-5; D may be TRBD2 (6 bases). Germline V lookup: CDR1 KGHSH, CDR2 LQKENI. V was cut by 2 bases and J by 9 bases, with 19 bases left in between. There are 15 residues in the CDR3. Here the CDR3 DNA reads TGTGCCAGCTCACCAGGGACTCAACCATGGGAAGCCCAGTACTTC. Translating gives CASSPGTQPWEAQYF.

CDR3 sequence reads: CASSPRDRGLHETQYF. The CDR3 nucleotides read TGCGCCAGCAGCCCCCGGGACAGGGGGCTTCATGAGACCCAGTACTTC. The genes are TRBV5-1 and TRBJ2-5; the match to TRBD1 covers 12 bases. J lost 5 bases, V lost 4 bases, and 9 bases had no gene match. The CDR3 covers 16 residues. Germline lookup yields CDR1 SGHRS and CDR2 YFSETQ.

The chain uses TRBV13 and TRBJ2-7; D uncertain. The V end lost 4 bases, the J end lost 6 bases, and 10 bases lay between the germline ends. CDR1 and CDR2 from the germline V gene are PRHDT and FYEKMQ (reference sequence). CDR3 length: 12 residues. For the CDR3, the DNA is TGTGCCAGCAGCTCTCTTGGCGGCGAGCAGTACTTC. Protein product: CASSSLGGEQYF. The full variable domain, in which reference TRBV13 and TRBJ2-7 provide the parts outside the CDR3, is AAGVIQSPRHLIKEKRETATLKCYPIPRHDTVYWYQQGPGQDPQFLISFYEKMQSDKGSIPDRFSAQQFSDYHSELNMSSLELGDSALYFCASSSLGGEQYFGPGTRLTVT.

The V and J genes are TRBV4-1 and TRBJ1-5; 7 bases are a match to TRBD1. Germline V gene sequence: CDR1 MGHRA, CDR2 YSYEKL. The CDR3 sequence is 16 residues long. Unmatched junction bases numbered 10, after V lost 3 bases and J lost 5 bases. Here the CDR3 reads CASSHATGEGDQPQHF. The CDR3 nucleotides read TGCGCCAGCAGCCATGCTACAGGGGAAGGCGATCAGCCCCAGCATTTT.

The chain employs TRBV27 and TRBJ2-1; TRBD1 matches 8 bases. J was trimmed by 6 bases and V by 5 bases; bases with no gene match: 9. The germline gives CDR1 MNHEY, CDR2 SMNVEV (reference sequence). There are 15 residues in the CDR3. The CDR3 sequence is CASSLRTGRSNEQFF. CDR3 sequence (DNA): TGTGCCAGCAGTCTCCGGACAGGGAGGAGCAATGAGCAGTTCTTC.